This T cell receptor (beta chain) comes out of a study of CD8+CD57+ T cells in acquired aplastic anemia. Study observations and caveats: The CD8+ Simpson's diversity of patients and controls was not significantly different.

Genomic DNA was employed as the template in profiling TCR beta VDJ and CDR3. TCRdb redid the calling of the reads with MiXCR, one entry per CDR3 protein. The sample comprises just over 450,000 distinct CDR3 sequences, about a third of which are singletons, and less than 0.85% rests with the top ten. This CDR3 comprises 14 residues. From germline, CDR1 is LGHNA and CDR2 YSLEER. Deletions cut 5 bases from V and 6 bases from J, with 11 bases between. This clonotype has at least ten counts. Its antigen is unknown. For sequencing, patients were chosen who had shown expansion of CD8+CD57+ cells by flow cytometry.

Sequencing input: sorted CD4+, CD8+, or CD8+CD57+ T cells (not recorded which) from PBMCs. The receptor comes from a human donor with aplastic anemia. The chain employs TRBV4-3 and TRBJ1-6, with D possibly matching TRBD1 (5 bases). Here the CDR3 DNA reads TGCGCCAGCAGCGAGGGACCAGGTAATTCACCCCTCCACTTT. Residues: CASSEGPGNSPLHF.